Detailed here is one T cell receptor beta chain. What it binds is not known. Other DNA sequences of this sample code for an identical CDR3. The ends were cut back, 2 bases at V and 7 bases at J, with 26 bases in the middle. The CDR3 covers 18 residues. CDR1 is GTSNPN, CDR2 SVGIG, per germline (reference sequence). Assay: immunoSEQ multiplex PCR; the TCRdb copy retains only in-frame clones and omits some. The profile shows around 69,000 clones, over 75% of them singletons. The data stem from a study of OX40 agonist ivuxolimab in advanced cancers. Looking at the study overall: An agonistic human IgG2 monoclonal antibody against OX40 (CD134) was given. Patients in dose escalation had liver, melanoma, kidney or head and neck cancers. Study findings and constraints: Clonal expansion was seen in CD4+ and CD8+ blood T cells by week 6 at 0.1 to 3.0 mg/kg.

The specimen comprised CD4+ or CD8+ T cells sorted from blood, sampled in a trial of the OX40 agonist ivuxolimab. The sequence derives from an adult with an advanced solid tumor such as melanoma, head and neck, liver or kidney cancer. V usage is TRBV30 and J usage is TRBJ1-4; tentatively, D is TRBD1 (6 bases). CDR3 residues: CAWSQAVGWGGWGEKLFF. CDR3 coding DNA: TGTGCCTGGAGTCAAGCCGTTGGTTGGGGGGGCTGGGGTGAAAAACTGTTTTTT.